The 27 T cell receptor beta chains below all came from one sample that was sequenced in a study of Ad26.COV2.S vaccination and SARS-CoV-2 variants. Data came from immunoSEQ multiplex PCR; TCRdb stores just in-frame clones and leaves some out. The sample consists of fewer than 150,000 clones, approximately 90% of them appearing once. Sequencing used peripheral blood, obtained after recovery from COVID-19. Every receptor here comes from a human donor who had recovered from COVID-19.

The DNA for the CDR3 is TGTGCCAGCAGTTGGGACTACTCCTACGAGCAGTACTTC. The encoded protein is CASSWDYSYEQYF. This sequence joins TRBV6-2 or TRBV6-3 and TRBJ2-7, with TRBD2 matching over 7 bases. Germline V CDR1 and CDR2: MNHEY, SVGEGT. V was clipped by 4 bases and J by 0 bases; unmatched bases: 0. CDR3 length: 13 amino acids.

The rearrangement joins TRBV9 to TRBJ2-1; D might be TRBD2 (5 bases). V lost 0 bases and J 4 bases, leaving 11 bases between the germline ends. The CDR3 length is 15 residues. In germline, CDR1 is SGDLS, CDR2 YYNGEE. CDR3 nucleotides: TGTGCCAGCAGCGTAGGGCTCGGAGGATACAATGAGCAGTTCTTC. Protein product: CASSVGLGGYNEQFF.

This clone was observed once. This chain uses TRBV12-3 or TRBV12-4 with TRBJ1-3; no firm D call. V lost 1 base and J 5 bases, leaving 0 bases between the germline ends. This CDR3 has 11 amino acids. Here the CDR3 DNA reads TGTGCCAGCAGTTTAGGAAACACCATATATTTT. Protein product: CASSLGNTIYF.

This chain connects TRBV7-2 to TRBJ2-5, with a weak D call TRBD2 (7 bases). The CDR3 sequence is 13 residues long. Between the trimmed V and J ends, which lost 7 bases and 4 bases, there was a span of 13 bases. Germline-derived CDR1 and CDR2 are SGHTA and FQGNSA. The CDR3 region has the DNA TGTGCCAGCACCTTTCGGGGGGCAGAGACCCAGTACTTC. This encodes CASTFRGAETQYF.

The DNA for the CDR3 is TGTGCCATCAGGGACAGTTTTAATTCACCCCTCCACTTT. This gives the protein CAIRDSFNSPLHF. The chain links TRBV10-3 to TRBJ1-6, with D possibly matching TRBD1 (6 bases). V dropped 6 bases and J dropped 6 bases, with 9 bases sitting between them. Germline V gene sequence: CDR1 ENHRY, CDR2 SYGVKD. This CDR3 has 13 amino acids.

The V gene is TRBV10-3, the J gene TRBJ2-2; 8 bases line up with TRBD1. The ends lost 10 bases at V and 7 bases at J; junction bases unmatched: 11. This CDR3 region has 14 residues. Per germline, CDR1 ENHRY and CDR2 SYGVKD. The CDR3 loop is CATADRVKNGELFF. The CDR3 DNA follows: TGTGCCACCGCGGACAGGGTTAAGAACGGGGAGCTGTTTTTT.

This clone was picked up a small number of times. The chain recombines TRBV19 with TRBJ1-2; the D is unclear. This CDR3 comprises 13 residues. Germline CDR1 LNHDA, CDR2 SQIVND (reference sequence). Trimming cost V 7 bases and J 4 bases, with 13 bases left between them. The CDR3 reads CASIPPGRYGYTF. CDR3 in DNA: TGTGCCAGTATCCCCCCGGGCCGCTATGGCTACACCTTC.

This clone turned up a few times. CDR3 sequence (DNA): TGTGCCAGCAGCTTACCCAAAGGCGCTAGCGGGGGCTACGAGCAGTACTTC. It translates to CASSLPKGASGGYEQYF. The chain couples TRBV11-2 to TRBJ2-7, with 10 bases fitting TRBD2. V shed 2 bases and J 3 bases; nucleotides not matched to a gene: 10. Germline lookup yields CDR1 SGHAT and CDR2 FQNNGV. The CDR3 has 17 residues.

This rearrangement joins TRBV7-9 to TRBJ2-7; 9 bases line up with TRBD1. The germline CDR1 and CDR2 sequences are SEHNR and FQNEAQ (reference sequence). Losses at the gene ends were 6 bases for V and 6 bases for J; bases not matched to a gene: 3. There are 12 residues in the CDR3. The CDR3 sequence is CASRGQGAEQYF. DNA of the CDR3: TGTGCCAGCAGGGGACAGGGCGCCGAGCAGTACTTC.

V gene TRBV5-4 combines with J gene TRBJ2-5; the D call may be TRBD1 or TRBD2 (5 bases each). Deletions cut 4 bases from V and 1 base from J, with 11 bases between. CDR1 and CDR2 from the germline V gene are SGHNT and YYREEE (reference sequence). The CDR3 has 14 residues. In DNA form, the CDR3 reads TGTGCCAGCAGCCCCAGGGAGCCCCAAGAGACCCAGTACTTC. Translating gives CASSPREPQETQYF.

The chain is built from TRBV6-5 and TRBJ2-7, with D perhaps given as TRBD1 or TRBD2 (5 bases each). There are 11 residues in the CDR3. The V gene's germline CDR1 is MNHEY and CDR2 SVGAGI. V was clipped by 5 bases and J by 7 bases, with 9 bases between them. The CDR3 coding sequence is TGTGCCAGCAGTCACGGGGCAGAGCAGTACTTC. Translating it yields CASSHGAEQYF.

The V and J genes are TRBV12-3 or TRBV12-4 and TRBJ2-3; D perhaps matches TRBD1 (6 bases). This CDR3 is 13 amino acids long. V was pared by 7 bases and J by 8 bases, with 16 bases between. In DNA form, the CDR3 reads TGTGCCAGCAACGCCCGGGACACCTTTACGCAGTATTTT. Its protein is CASNARDTFTQYF.

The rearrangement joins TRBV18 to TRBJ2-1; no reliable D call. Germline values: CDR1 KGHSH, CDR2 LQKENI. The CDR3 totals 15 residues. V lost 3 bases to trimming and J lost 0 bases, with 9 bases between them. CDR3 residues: CASSPDQSSYNEQFF. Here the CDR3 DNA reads TGTGCCAGCTCACCTGACCAGAGCTCCTACAATGAGCAGTTCTTC.

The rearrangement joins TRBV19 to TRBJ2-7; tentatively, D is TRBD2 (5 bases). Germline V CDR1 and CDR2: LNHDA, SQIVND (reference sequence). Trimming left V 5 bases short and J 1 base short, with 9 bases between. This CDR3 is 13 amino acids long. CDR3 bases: TGTGCCAGTAGTGCAGACTATTCCTACGAGCAGTACTTC. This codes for CASSADYSYEQYF.

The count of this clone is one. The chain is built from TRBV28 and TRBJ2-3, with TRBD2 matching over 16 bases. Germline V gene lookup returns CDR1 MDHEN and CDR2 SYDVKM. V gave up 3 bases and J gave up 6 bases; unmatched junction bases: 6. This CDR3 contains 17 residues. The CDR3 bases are TGTGCCAGCAGTTTCCTGGGACTAGCGGGGGGGCCCGATACGCAGTATTTT. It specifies CASSFLGLAGGPDTQYF.

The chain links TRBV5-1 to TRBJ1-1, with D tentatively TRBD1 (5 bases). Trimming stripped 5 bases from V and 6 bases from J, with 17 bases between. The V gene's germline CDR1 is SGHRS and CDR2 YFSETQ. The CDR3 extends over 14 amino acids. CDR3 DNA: TGCGCCAGCAGTTCCTTTGGGGACTCCCCTGAAGCTTTCTTT. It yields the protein CASSSFGDSPEAFF. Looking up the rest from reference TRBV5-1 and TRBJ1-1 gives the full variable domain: KAGVTQTPRYLIKTRGQQVTLSCSPISGHRSVSWYQQTPGQGLQFLFEYFSETQRNKGNFPGRFSGRQFSNSRSEMNVSTLELGDSALYLCASSSFGDSPEAFFGQGTRLTVV.

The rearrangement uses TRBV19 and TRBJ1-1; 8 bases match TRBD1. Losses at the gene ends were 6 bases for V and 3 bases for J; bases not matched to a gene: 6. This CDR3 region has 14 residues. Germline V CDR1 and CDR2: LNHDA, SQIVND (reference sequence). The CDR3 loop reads CASSDRGADTEAFF. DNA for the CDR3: TGTGCCAGTAGCGACAGGGGAGCGGACACTGAAGCTTTCTTT.

CDR3 bases: TGTGCCAGCAGTCCCGGACAGGGCAACATGAACACTGAAGCTTTCTTT. This sequence encodes CASSPGQGNMNTEAFF. The chain uses TRBV6-2 or TRBV6-3 and TRBJ1-1, with TRBD1 identical over 8 bases. With 5 bases clipped from V and 0 bases from J, the junction kept 8 bases outside the gene matches. CDR3 length equals 16 residues. CDR1 is MNHEY and CDR2 is SVGEGT in the germline V gene.

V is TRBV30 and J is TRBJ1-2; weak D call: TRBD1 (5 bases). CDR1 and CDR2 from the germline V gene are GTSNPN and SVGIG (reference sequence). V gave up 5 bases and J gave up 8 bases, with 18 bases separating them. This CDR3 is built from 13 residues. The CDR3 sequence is CAWQTGTVGGYTF. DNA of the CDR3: TGTGCCTGGCAAACCGGGACGGTGGGAGGCTACACCTTC.

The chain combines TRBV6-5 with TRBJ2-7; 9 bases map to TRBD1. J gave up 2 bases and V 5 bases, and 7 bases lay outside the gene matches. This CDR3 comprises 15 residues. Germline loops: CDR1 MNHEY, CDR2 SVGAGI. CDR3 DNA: TGTGCCAGCAGTCCGCCGGGACAGGGACCCTACGAGCAGTACTTC. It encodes CASSPPGQGPYEQYF.

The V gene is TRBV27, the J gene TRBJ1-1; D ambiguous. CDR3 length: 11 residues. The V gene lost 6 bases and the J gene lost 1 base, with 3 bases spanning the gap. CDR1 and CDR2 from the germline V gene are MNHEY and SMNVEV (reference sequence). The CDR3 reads CASRRNTEAFF. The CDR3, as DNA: TGTGCCAGCAGGAGGAACACTGAAGCTTTCTTT.

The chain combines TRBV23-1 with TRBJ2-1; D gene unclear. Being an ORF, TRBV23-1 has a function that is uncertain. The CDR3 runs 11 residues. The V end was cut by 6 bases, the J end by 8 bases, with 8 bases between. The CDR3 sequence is CASSARYEQFF. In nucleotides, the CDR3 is TGCGCCAGCAGCGCCAGGTATGAGCAGTTCTTC.

The CDR3 nucleotides are TGTGCCAGCAGTGCCGAAATGACAGGCTATGGCTACACCTTC. It translates to CASSAEMTGYGYTF. This chain joins TRBV2 and TRBJ1-2; tentative D call: TRBD1 (6 bases). The CDR3 totals 14 residues. Per germline, CDR1 SNHLY and CDR2 FYNNEI. V shed 4 bases and J shed 4 bases, with 13 bases lying between them. Complete variable domain (other parts from reference TRBV2 and TRBJ1-2): EPEVTQTPSHQVTQMGQEVILRCVPISNHLYFYWYRQILGQKVEFLVSFYNNEISEKSEIFDDQFSVERPDGSNFTLKIRSTKLEDSAMYFCASSAEMTGYGYTFGSGTRLTVV.

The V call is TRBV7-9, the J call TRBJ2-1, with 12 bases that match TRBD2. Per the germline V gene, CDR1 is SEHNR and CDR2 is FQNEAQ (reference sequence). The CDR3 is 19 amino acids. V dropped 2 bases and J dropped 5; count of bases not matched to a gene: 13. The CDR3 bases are TGTGCCAGCAGCTTACCGCCGACTAGCGGGGGACTACTGGACAATGAGCAGTTCTTC. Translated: CASSLPPTSGGLLDNEQFF.

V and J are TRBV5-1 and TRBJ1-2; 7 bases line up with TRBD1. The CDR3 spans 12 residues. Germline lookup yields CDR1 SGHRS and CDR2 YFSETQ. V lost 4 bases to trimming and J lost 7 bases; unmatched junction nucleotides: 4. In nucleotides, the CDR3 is TGCGCCAGCAGCCCGGGGACAGCTGGCTACACCTTC. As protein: CASSPGTAGYTF.

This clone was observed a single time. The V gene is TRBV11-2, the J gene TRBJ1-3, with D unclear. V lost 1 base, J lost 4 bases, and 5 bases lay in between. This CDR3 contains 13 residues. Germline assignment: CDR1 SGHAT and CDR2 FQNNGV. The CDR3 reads CASSLGGGNTIYF. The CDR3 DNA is TGTGCCAGCAGCTTAGGTGGGGGAAACACCATATATTTT.

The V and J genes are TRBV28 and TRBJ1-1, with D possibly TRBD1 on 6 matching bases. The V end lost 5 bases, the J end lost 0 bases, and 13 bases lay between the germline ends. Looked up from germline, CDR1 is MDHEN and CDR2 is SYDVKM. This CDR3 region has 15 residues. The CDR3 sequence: CASSLLGAMNTEAFF. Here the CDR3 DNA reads TGTGCCAGCAGTCTTCTGGGGGCTATGAACACTGAAGCTTTCTTT. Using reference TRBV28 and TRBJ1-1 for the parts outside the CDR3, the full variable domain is DVKVTQSSRYLVKRTGEKVFLECVQDMDHENMFWYRQDPGLGLRLIYFSYDVKMKEKGDIPEGYSVSREKKERFSLILESASTNQTSMYLCASSLLGAMNTEAFFGQGTRLTVV.